These T cell receptor beta chains were read from a single sample in a study of cytomegalovirus exposure and HLA in healthy donors. TCRdb keeps only in-frame clones here, not all; method: immunoSEQ multiplex PCR. This table holds some 60,000 clones, roughly 86% found once. Sample: PBMCs. These TCRs come from a man aged 18 to 30 in good health and CMV-seronegative. CDR3s include the opening cysteine and the closing phenylalanine or tryptophan. Fields, in order: J gene, D gene, V gene, clone size, CDR3 DNA, CDR3 protein. The D gene is left open where the match is weak. Some rows mark clone size as missing; the rest say once, few, many or name a class of expanded clone.

J gene: TRBJ1-6; D gene: TRBD1; V gene: TRBV7-3; clone size: -; CDR3 DNA: TGTGCCAGCAGCCCCACAGGGGGGAGTTCACCCCTCCACTTT; CDR3 protein: CASSPTGGSSPLHF
J gene: TRBJ2-7; D gene: -; V gene: TRBV27; clone size: -; CDR3 DNA: TGTGCCAGCAGTTTATCAGGGGGTTTCTACGAGCAGTACTTC; CDR3 protein: CASSLSGGFYEQYF
J gene: TRBJ1-4; D gene: -; V gene: TRBV2; clone size: -; CDR3 DNA: TGTGCCAGCACGGGACATGTGGATGAAAAACTGTTTTTT; CDR3 protein: CASTGHVDEKLFF
J gene: TRBJ2-7; D gene: TRBD1; V gene: TRBV19; clone size: -; CDR3 DNA: TGTGCCAGTAGCCCGGACAGGGGAGTTTTCTACGAGCAGTACTTC; CDR3 protein: CASSPDRGVFYEQYF
J gene: TRBJ2-4; D gene: TRBD2; V gene: TRBV28; clone size: -; CDR3 DNA: TGTGCCAGCGGAATCGGGGGGGCCAAAAACATTCAGTACTTC; CDR3 protein: CASGIGGAKNIQYF
J gene: TRBJ2-1; D gene: -; V gene: TRBV2; clone size: -; CDR3 DNA: TGTGCCAGCCGGAGACAGAAATACGAGAGCTCCTACAATGAGCAGTTCTTC; CDR3 protein: CASRRQKYESSYNEQFF
J gene: TRBJ2-2; D gene: -; V gene: TRBV9; clone size: -; CDR3 DNA: TGTGCCAGCAGGCCTCCAGGGATATTTACCGGGGAGCTGTTTTTT; CDR3 protein: CASRPPGIFTGELFF
J gene: TRBJ2-7; D gene: -; V gene: TRBV12-5; clone size: -; CDR3 DNA: TGTGCTAGTGGTTCCCTCCAGGGGTACTACGAGCAGTACTTC; CDR3 protein: CASGSLQGYYEQYF
J gene: TRBJ2-1; D gene: TRBD1; V gene: TRBV4-1; clone size: -; CDR3 DNA: TGCGCCAGCAGCCAAGGACAGGGGATAAGGAATGAGCAGTTCTTC; CDR3 protein: CASSQGQGIRNEQFF
J gene: TRBJ2-1; D gene: TRBD1; V gene: TRBV6-5; clone size: -; CDR3 DNA: TGTGCCAGCAGTCGAGGGACAGGGGGCACCAATGAGCAGTTCTTC; CDR3 protein: CASSRGTGGTNEQFF
J gene: TRBJ1-2; D gene: TRBD1; V gene: TRBV5-1; clone size: -; CDR3 DNA: TGCGCCAGCAGCCCGGACAGGGGGCCTATAAATCAATATGGCTACACCTTC; CDR3 protein: CASSPDRGPINQYGYTF
J gene: TRBJ2-1; D gene: TRBD2; V gene: TRBV7-7; clone size: -; CDR3 DNA: TGTGCTAGCAGCCAAGGGCTAGGGGAGGGTGCCTACAATGAGCAGTTCTTC; CDR3 protein: CASSQGLGEGAYNEQFF
J gene: TRBJ2-7; D gene: TRBD2; V gene: TRBV25-1; clone size: -; CDR3 DNA: TGTGCCAGCAGTGCCGGGGGGGGCCTCCTGGCCTACTTC; CDR3 protein: CASSAGGGLLAYF
J gene: TRBJ1-1; D gene: -; V gene: TRBV14; clone size: -; CDR3 DNA: TGTGCCAGCAGCCAATCCTCGAACACTGAAGCTTTCTTT; CDR3 protein: CASSQSSNTEAFF
J gene: TRBJ2-5; D gene: TRBD2; V gene: TRBV5-7; clone size: few; CDR3 DNA: TGTGCCAGCAGCCGGACTAGCGGGGGTATCCAAGAGACCCAGTACTTC; CDR3 protein: CASSRTSGGIQETQYF
J gene: TRBJ1-1; D gene: -; V gene: TRBV19; clone size: -; CDR3 DNA: TGTGCCAGTAGTACAGTACCGACTGAAGCTTTCTTT; CDR3 protein: CASSTVPTEAFF
J gene: TRBJ1-5; D gene: TRBD1; V gene: TRBV5-6; clone size: -; CDR3 DNA: TGTGCCAGCAGCTTGGGGACAGGGAATAGCAATCAGCCCCAGCATTTT; CDR3 protein: CASSLGTGNSNQPQHF
J gene: TRBJ1-1; D gene: TRBD1; V gene: TRBV10-3; clone size: -; CDR3 DNA: TGTGCCATCAGTGAGTCGACTAGGACAGGGTCTTTCTTT; CDR3 protein: CAISESTRTGSFF
J gene: TRBJ2-7; D gene: -; V gene: TRBV10-3; clone size: -; CDR3 DNA: TGTGCCATCAGTGATCCTAGACAGCCATCCTACGAGCAGTACTTC; CDR3 protein: CAISDPRQPSYEQYF